The TCR beta chain described here comes from a study of blood T cell repertoires in COVID-19. Overall study context: Samples taken during acute and convalescent COVID-19 were collected in the United States, Italy and Spain. Nucleic acid was either cDNA or gDNA, and it came from T cells, B-cell-depleted T cells, or PBMCs.

The V end was cut by 4 bases, the J end by 4 bases, with 7 bases between. CDR1 and CDR2 from the germline V gene are SGHTA and FQGTGA. There are 13 residues in the CDR3. This table comes from immunoSEQ multiplex PCR, and its TCRdb copy is limited to in-frame clones, with some not included. Counted here are more than 100,000 clones, 70% to 90% occurring once; the ten biggest clones make up approximately 3%. Material: peripheral blood. The receptor was isolated from a man aged 45-65 years in a cohort sampled during active COVID-19. The gene calls are TRBV7-3 and TRBJ2-2; no definite D call. CDR3 sequence (DNA): TGTGCCAGCAGCTCCGGAGTCACCGGGGAGCTGTTTTTT. It encodes CASSSGVTGELFF.